Sequencing of this T cell receptor (beta chain) was carried out in a study of blood T cell repertoires in COVID-19. Study background: The United States, Italy and Spain provided the acute and convalescent COVID-19 samples. T cells, B-cell-depleted T cells, or PBMCs provided the cDNA or gDNA that served as material.

In the original processing: Reference gene primers were amplified, and this amplification served to estimate nucleated cell counts. The protocol was immunoSEQ multiplex PCR, while the TCRdb copy is restricted to in-frame clones and leaves out a portion. V, J and clone size are taken as reported in that table, and D and trimming were inferred from the DNA itself. The data contain approximately 100,000 clones, roughly 84% of them singletons. The CDR3 has 13 residues. CDR1 is SEHNR and CDR2 is FQNEAQ in the germline V gene (reference sequence). The trim removed 8 bases at V and 7 bases at J, leaving 10 bases unmatched.

The sample taken for sequencing was peripheral blood. The rearrangement uses TRBV7-9 and TRBJ2-7; 8 bases align to TRBD1. This receptor was identified in a human donor in a cohort sampled during active COVID-19. The CDR3 DNA follows: TGTGCCAGCTTGACGGACAGGGACACAGAGCAGTACTTC. It translates to CASLTDRDTEQYF. The full variable domain, in which reference TRBV7-9 and TRBJ2-7 provide the parts outside the CDR3, is DTGVSQNPRHKITKRGQNVTFRCDPISEHNRLYWYRQTLGQGPEFLTYFQNEAQLEKSRLLSDRFSAERPKGSFSTLEIQRTEQGDSAMYLCASLTDRDTEQYFGPGTRLTVT.